The present T cell receptor beta chain was sequenced within a study of T cell repertoires in cytomegalovirus infection. About the research overall: Indications of both CMV infection and matching HLA type were provided by public TCR beta signatures. Study-wide points: The ex vivo response was dominated by HLA-C-restricted CMV-specific TCR beta clonotypes.

TCRdb analysed the reads with MiXCR anew, one entry per CDR3 protein. The sample consists of about 350,000 distinct CDR3 sequences, about 34% of them appearing once. This clonotype appeared once. Its cognate antigen is unknown. The source material was cultured PBMCs, sampled from culture after CMV antigen stimulation. The TCR was taken from a human donor in good health (CMV status not recorded). Some clones in this sample may be carry-over from other donors' samples.

The CDR3 nucleotides read TGCAGTGCTAGAGGGGTCGGGACAGAGCAGAATGAGCAGTTCTTC. Translation gives CSARGVGTEQNEQFF. The chain has TRBV20-1 and TRBJ2-1; 7 bases fit TRBD1. This CDR3 comprises 15 residues. Germline CDR1 DFQATT, CDR2 SNEGSKA (reference sequence). The trim removed 1 base at V and 7 bases at J, leaving 10 bases unmatched.